The next 24 T cell receptor beta chains were all read from a single sample in a study of T cells in Graves' hyperthyroidism and ophthalmopathy. Amplification yielded TCR beta CDR3 regions, with RNA transcripts as the source. An initial round of RT-PCR targeting the TCR CDR3 relied on the HTBI primer set. TCRdb redid the calling of the multiplex PCR reads with MiXCR, one entry per CDR3 protein. In the table there are hundreds of thousands of distinct CDR3 sequences, less than 25% of which are singletons. Specimen: blood. The receptors originated from a man in his thirties or forties with Graves' ophthalmopathy.

This clonotype appeared once. This sequence joins TRBV28 and TRBJ1-3; no firm D call. CDR3 length: 14 residues. CDR1 MDHEN and CDR2 SYDVKM come from the germline V gene. V was shortened by 5 bases and J by 2 bases, with 10 bases between the two germline ends. CDR3: CASSIPGTGNTIYF. For the CDR3, the DNA is TGTGCCAGCAGTATCCCGGGTACTGGAAACACCATATATTTT.

The rearrangement uses TRBV24-1 and TRBJ2-2, with D perhaps matching TRBD2 (5 bases). Germline CDR1 KGHDR, CDR2 SFDVKD. The length of the CDR3 is 14 residues. V dropped 3 bases and J dropped 1 base, with 5 bases sitting between them. The CDR3 sequence is CATSDEGNTGELFF. CDR3 sequence (DNA): TGTGCCACCAGTGATGAGGGGAACACCGGGGAGCTGTTTTTT.

This clonotype has ten or more counts. The chain employs TRBV2 and TRBJ2-7; no firm D call. Germline V gives CDR1 SNHLY, CDR2 FYNNEI. V lost 2 bases, J lost 4 bases, and 12 bases lay in between. CDR3 length: 14 residues. The CDR3 region has the DNA TGTGCCAGCAGTGAATGGCGAAGTACATACGAGCAGTACTTC. It is translated as CASSEWRSTYEQYF. Drawing the rest from reference TRBV2 and TRBJ2-7, the complete variable domain is EPEVTQTPSHQVTQMGQEVILRCVPISNHLYFYWYRQILGQKVEFLVSFYNNEISEKSEIFDDQFSVERPDGSNFTLKIRSTKLEDSAMYFCASSEWRSTYEQYFGPGTRLTVT.

The chain combines TRBV5-6 with TRBJ1-2; D is perhaps TRBD1 (6 bases). Per germline, CDR1 SGHDT and CDR2 YYEEEE. This CDR3 is 14 amino acids long. V gave up 7 bases and J gave up 4 bases, with 17 bases separating them. CDR3 DNA: TGTGCCAGCTCGAGACAGTCAGGGGTCTATGGCTACACCTTC. This encodes CASSRQSGVYGYTF.

Worth noting for this clonotype: This may be a read error, as it is one base from a much larger clone. This chain joins TRBV28 and TRBJ1-1; no reliable D call. This CDR3 is 13 amino acids long. Germline V gives CDR1 MDHEN, CDR2 SYDVKM. CDR3 DNA: TGTGCCGGCAGTTTCGCCATGAACACTGAAGCTTTCTTT. Translated, it gives CAGSFAMNTEAFF.

The V call is TRBV5-8, the J call TRBJ1-5; the D is unclear. The germline V gene has CDR1 SGHTS and CDR2 YDEGEE. The CDR3 consists of 14 residues. The V gene lost 0 bases and the J gene lost 7 bases, with 11 bases spanning the gap. CDR3 residues: CASSLGYRGQPQHF. The CDR3 coding sequence is TGTGCCAGCAGCTTGGGGTATAGAGGACAGCCCCAGCATTTT.

The genes are TRBV5-6 and TRBJ1-2; perhaps TRBD1 as D (6 bases). Trimming took 0 bases from V and 8 from J, leaving 17 bases between them. Per germline, CDR1 SGHDT and CDR2 YYEEEE. This CDR3 is 15 amino acids long. The CDR3 loop reads CASSLGGTRRRGYTF. In nucleotides, the CDR3 is TGTGCCAGCAGCTTGGGGGGGACAAGACGCCGGGGCTACACCTTC. Supplemented by reference TRBV5-6 and TRBJ1-2, the full variable domain reads DAGVTQSPTHLIKTRGQQVTLRCSPKSGHDTVSWYQQALGQGPQFIFQYYEEEERQRGNFPDRFSGHQFPNYSSELNVNALLLGDSALYLCASSLGGTRRRGYTFGSGTRLTVV.

V usage is TRBV3-1 and J usage is TRBJ2-1, with 8 positions matching TRBD2. Looked up from germline, CDR1 is LGHDT and CDR2 is YNNKEL (reference sequence). J lost 4 bases, V lost 1 base, and 6 bases had no gene match. The CDR3 covers 16 residues. The CDR3, as DNA: TGTGCCAGCAGCCAAGTTGGGACTAGAGGGTACAATGAGCAGTTCTTC. It yields the protein CASSQVGTRGYNEQFF.

The rearrangement joins TRBV30 to TRBJ2-7; 12 positions match TRBD2. The CDR3 sequence is 14 residues long. Germline assignment: CDR1 GTSNPN and CDR2 SVGIG (reference sequence). V lost 1 base, J lost 5 bases, and 3 bases stayed unmatched. CDR3 protein: CAWSGLAGVHEQYF. In DNA form, the CDR3 reads TGTGCCTGGAGTGGACTAGCGGGAGTCCACGAGCAGTACTTC.

The genes are TRBV5-4 and TRBJ2-7; 10 positions match TRBD1. The CDR3 covers 15 residues. The V segment lost 2 bases and the J segment 5 bases; nucleotides outside the gene matches: 7. CDR1 and CDR2 (germline): SGHNT, YYREEE (reference sequence). The CDR3 spells CASSFDLTGGNEQYF. In DNA form, the CDR3 reads TGTGCCAGCAGCTTTGATCTGACAGGGGGCAACGAGCAGTACTTC.

This clonotype was found a few times. The chain combines TRBV13 with TRBJ2-1; 9 bases map to TRBD1. CDR3 length: 15 amino acids. Germline V gene lookup returns CDR1 PRHDT and CDR2 FYEKMQ (reference sequence). J was trimmed by 11 bases and V by 1 base; bases with no gene match: 9. CDR3 region: CASSLEGGDRDQQFF. In DNA form, the CDR3 reads TGTGCCAGCAGCTTAGAGGGGGGGGACAGGGATCAGCAGTTCTTC.

This clonotype was picked up many times. The chain combines TRBV27 with TRBJ2-7; 7 bases match TRBD1. The V and J ends lost 5 bases and 0 bases, in that order; junction bases with no gene match: 4. The CDR3 spans 14 residues. Germline loops: CDR1 MNHEY, CDR2 SMNVEV (reference sequence). CDR3 residues: CASSPGQFSYEQYF. As DNA, the CDR3 is TGTGCCAGCAGTCCGGGACAGTTCTCCTACGAGCAGTACTTC.

The gene calls are TRBV10-3 and TRBJ1-3; no definite D call. The germline V gene encodes CDR1 ENHRY and CDR2 SYGVKD. The CDR3 covers 15 residues. Trimming took 7 bases from V and 4 from J, leaving 17 bases between them. DNA of the CDR3: TGTGCCATCATGACGAAAATCGGAGTCGGAAACACCATATATTTT. Residues: CAIMTKIGVGNTIYF.

The rearrangement joins TRBV6-1 to TRBJ1-4; the D is unclear. Per the germline V gene, CDR1 is MNHNS and CDR2 is SASEGT. The CDR3 spans 15 residues. V was shortened by 3 bases and J by 7 bases, with 15 bases between the two germline ends. This CDR3 reads CASSDNSQFGEKLFF. The CDR3 DNA sequence: TGTGCCAGCAGTGATAACAGCCAGTTCGGTGAAAAACTGTTTTTT.

This clonotype came up many times. The J gene is TRBJ1-5, the V gene TRBV30; D not certain. CDR3 size: 14 residues. Trimming removed 0 bases at V and 3 bases at J, with 9 bases between. Germline V lookup: CDR1 GTSNPN, CDR2 SVGIG (reference sequence). CDR3 nucleotides: TGTGCCTGGAGTGTCAGCAGTACCAATCAGCCCCAGCATTTT. Translating it yields CAWSVSSTNQPQHF.

The chain is built from TRBV19 and TRBJ2-1; 7 nucleotides align to TRBD2. Trimming at V came to 1 base and at J to 5 bases, leaving 8 bases not matched to a gene. CDR1 and CDR2 from the germline V gene are LNHDA and SQIVND (reference sequence). The CDR3 consists of 16 residues. The CDR3 nucleotides read TGTGCCAGTAGTATAGCGGGAGGTTCCTTTAACAATGAGCAGTTCTTC. Amino acid sequence: CASSIAGGSFNNEQFF.

This sequence joins TRBV30 and TRBJ2-7, with a weak D call TRBD2 (7 bases). V shed 2 bases and J shed 1 base, with 15 bases lying between them. CDR1 GTSNPN and CDR2 SVGIG come from the germline V gene (reference sequence). The CDR3 runs to 15 residues. The chain's CDR3 is CAWSLADRFSYEQYF. Here the CDR3 DNA reads TGTGCCTGGAGTCTAGCGGACAGATTTTCCTACGAGCAGTACTTC. The full variable domain, in which reference TRBV30 and TRBJ2-7 provide the parts outside the CDR3, is SQTIHQWPATLVQPVGSPLSLECTVEGTSNPNLYWYRQAAGRGLQLLFYSVGIGQISSEVPQNLSASRPQDRQFILSSKKLLLSDSGFYLCAWSLADRFSYEQYFGPGTRLTVT.

In regard to this clonotype: This may be a read error, as it is one base from a much larger clone. The chain has TRBV6-1 and TRBJ1-5; D perhaps matches TRBD1 (5 bases). The CDR3 is 17 amino acids. CDR1 is MNHNS and CDR2 is SASEGT in the germline V gene. The V end lost 1 base, the J end lost 1 base, and 14 bases lay between the germline ends. CDR3 bases: TGTGCCAGCAGTGAAGGCAGGGTATCAGGGAGCAATCAGCCCCAGCATTTT. It translates to CASSEGRVSGSNQPQHF.

V gene TRBV18 combines with J gene TRBJ2-5, with D uncertain. In germline, CDR1 is KGHSH, CDR2 LQKENI. V lost 0 bases to trimming and J lost 5 bases, with 7 bases between them. The CDR3 has 13 amino acids. The CDR3 DNA reads TGTGCCAGCTCACCACCTACAGCCGAGACCCAGTACTTC. Translating it yields CASSPPTAETQYF.

The chain couples TRBV4-3 to TRBJ1-2; TRBD1 might be the D (5 bases). CDR1 and CDR2 (germline): LGHNA, YSLEER. The CDR3 covers 14 residues. The V and J ends lost 0 bases and 6 bases respectively, with 11 bases between them. The CDR3 bases are TGCGCCAGCAGCCAAGATAGCGCAGGGAATGGCTACACCTTC. Its protein is CASSQDSAGNGYTF.

This chain connects TRBV12-3 or TRBV12-4 to TRBJ1-2; tentatively, D is TRBD1 (5 bases). V lost 2 bases and J 5 bases, leaving 12 bases between the germline ends. This CDR3 has 14 amino acids. CDR3 DNA sequence: TGTGCCAGCAGTTTATCCAGCGGACAATATGGCTACACCTTC. This gives the protein CASSLSSGQYGYTF.

This clonotype was detected ten times or more. The chain is built from TRBV20-1 and TRBJ2-7; 7 positions match TRBD2. This CDR3 region has 17 residues. Trimming took 1 base from V and 0 from J; bases not matched to a gene: 12. CDR1 and CDR2 from the germline V gene are DFQATT and SNEGSKA (reference sequence). The CDR3 nucleotides read TGCAGTGCTAGAGGGACCTCTGACCGCGGGAGCTCCTACGAGCAGTACTTC. The encoded protein is CSARGTSDRGSSYEQYF.

This clonotype was seen many times. The V and J genes are TRBV30 and TRBJ1-1; D gene uncertain. Germline CDR1 reads GTSNPN; CDR2 reads SVGIG (reference sequence). V lost 7 bases, J lost 0 bases, and 12 bases lay in between. The CDR3 is 13 amino acids. CDR3 in amino acids: CALRNTLNTEAFF. Here the CDR3 DNA reads TGTGCCTTACGAAACACACTGAACACTGAAGCTTTCTTT. Variable domain in full (rest from reference TRBV30 and TRBJ1-1): SQTIHQWPATLVQPVGSPLSLECTVEGTSNPNLYWYRQAAGRGLQLLFYSVGIGQISSEVPQNLSASRPQDRQFILSSKKLLLSDSGFYLCALRNTLNTEAFFGQGTRLTVV.

The V gene is TRBV20-1, the J gene TRBJ1-2; TRBD1 aligns across 7 bases. Germline values: CDR1 DFQATT, CDR2 SNEGSKA (reference sequence). V trimming: 5 bases; J trimming: 4 bases; junction bases outside the gene matches: 10. The CDR3 loop spans 14 amino acids. The CDR3 DNA is TGCAGTGCTTTTCCTCGACAGGGTGGCTATGGCTACACCTTC. Amino acids: CSAFPRQGGYGYTF.